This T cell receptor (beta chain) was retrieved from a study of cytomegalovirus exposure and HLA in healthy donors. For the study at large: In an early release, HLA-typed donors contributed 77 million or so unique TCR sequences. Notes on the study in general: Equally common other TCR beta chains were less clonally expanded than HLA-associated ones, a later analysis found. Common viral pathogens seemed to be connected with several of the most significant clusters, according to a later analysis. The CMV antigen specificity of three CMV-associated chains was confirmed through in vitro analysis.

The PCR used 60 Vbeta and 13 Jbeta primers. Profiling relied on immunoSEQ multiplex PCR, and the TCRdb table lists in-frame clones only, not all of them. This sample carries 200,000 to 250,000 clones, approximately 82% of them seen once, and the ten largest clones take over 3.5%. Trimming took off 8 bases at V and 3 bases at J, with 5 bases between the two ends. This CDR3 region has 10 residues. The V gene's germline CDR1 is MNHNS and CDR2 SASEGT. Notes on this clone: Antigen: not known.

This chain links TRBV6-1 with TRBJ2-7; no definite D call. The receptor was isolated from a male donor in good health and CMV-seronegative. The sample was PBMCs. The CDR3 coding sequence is TGTGCCAGCGGGCTCTACGAGCAGTACTTC. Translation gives CASGLYEQYF.